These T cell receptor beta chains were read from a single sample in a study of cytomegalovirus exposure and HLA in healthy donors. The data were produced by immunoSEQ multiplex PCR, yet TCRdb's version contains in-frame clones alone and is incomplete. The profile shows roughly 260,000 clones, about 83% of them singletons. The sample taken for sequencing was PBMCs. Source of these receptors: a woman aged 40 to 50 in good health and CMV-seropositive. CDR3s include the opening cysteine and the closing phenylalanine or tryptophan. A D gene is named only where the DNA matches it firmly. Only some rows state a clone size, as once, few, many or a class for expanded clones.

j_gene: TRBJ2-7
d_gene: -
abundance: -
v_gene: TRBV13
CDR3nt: TGTGCCAGCAGCTTAGGCCCCAGAGGCTCCTACGAGCAGTACTTC
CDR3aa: CASSLGPRGSYEQYF

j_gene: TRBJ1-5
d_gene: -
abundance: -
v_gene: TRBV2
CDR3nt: TGTGCCAGCAGTGAGGGGCAGACCAATCAGCCCCAGCATTTT
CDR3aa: CASSEGQTNQPQHF

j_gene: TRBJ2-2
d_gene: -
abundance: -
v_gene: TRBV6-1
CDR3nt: TGTGCCAGCAGTGACGCGGCGCCGCGAGGCACCGGGGAGCTGTTTTTT
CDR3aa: CASSDAAPRGTGELFF

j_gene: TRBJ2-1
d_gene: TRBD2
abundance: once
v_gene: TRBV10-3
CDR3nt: TGTGCCATCAGTGAACTAGCGCCCAGGGATGAGCAGTTCTTC
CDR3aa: CAISELAPRDEQFF

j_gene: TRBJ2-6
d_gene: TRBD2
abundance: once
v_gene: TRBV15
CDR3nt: TGTGCCACCAGCACGACAAACGGACTAGCGGGCTCTGGGGCCAACGTCCTGACTTTC
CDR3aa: CATSTTNGLAGSGANVLTF

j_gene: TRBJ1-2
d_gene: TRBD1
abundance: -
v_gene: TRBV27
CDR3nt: TGTGCCAGCAGTTGGGGGACAGGGGGCTCTGGCTACACCTTC
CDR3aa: CASSWGTGGSGYTF

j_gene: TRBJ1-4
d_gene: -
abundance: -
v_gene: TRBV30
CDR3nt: TGTGCCTGGAGTGTAGACAGCAAGAATGAAAAACTGTTTTTT
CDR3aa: CAWSVDSKNEKLFF

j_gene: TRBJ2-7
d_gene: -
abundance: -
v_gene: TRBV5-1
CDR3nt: TGCGCCAGCAGCTTGGGGGGAGATTACGAGCAGTACTTC
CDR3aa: CASSLGGDYEQYF

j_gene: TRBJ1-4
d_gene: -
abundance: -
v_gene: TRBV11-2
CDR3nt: TGTGCCAGCAGCCGAGACAGGTTTAATGAAAAACTGTTTTTT
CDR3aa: CASSRDRFNEKLFF

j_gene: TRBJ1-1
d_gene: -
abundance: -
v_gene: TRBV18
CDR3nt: TGTGCCAGCTCGCTAGCCGGGACAAACGACGCTTTCTTT
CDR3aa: CASSLAGTNDAFF

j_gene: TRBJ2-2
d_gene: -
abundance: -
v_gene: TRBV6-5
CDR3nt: TGTGCCAGCAGTTACTCGTCCCCCACTGCTACCGGGGAGCTGTTTTTT
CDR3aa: CASSYSSPTATGELFF

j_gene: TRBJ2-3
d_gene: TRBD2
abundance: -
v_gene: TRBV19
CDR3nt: TGTGCCAGTAGTATAGGTCTAGCGGGAGGCACAGATACGCAGTATTTT
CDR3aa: CASSIGLAGGTDTQYF

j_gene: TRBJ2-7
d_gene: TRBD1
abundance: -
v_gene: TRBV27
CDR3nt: TGTGCCAGCAGTGGGACAGAAGGAGCAAATTACGAGCAGTACTTC
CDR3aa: CASSGTEGANYEQYF

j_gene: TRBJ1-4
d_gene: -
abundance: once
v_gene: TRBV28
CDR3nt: TGTGCCAGCAGTTTGCCCAGTGGGGGGGAGGAAAAACTGTTTTTT
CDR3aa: CASSLPSGGEEKLFF

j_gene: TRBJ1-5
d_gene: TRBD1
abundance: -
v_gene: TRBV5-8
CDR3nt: TGTGCCAGCAGCTTTCAGAAAAAACAGGGGAGCAATCAGCCCCAGCATTTT
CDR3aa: CASSFQKKQGSNQPQHF

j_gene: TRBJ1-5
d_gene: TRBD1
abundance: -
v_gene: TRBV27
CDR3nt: TGTGCCAGCAGTCCTAGTAGGGCTGGGACAGGGATCAATCAGCCCCAGCATTTT
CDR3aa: CASSPSRAGTGINQPQHF

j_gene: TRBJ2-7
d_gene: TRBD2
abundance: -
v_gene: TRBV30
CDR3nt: TGTGCCTGGAGTTTGGGACTAGTAAACGAGCAGTACTTC
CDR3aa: CAWSLGLVNEQYF

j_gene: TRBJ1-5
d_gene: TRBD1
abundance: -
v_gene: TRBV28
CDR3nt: TGTGCCAGCAGTTCCCCCCGACAGGGAGGCAATCAGCCCCAGCATTTT
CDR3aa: CASSSPRQGGNQPQHF